A single sample is the source of the 28 T cell receptor beta chains below, sequenced in a study of T cells in Graves' hyperthyroidism and ophthalmopathy (dated by TCRdb to the late 2010s). The method behind the library was multiplex PCR. The instrument was an Illumina HiSeq 2000. Amplification of TCR beta CDR3 regions was carried out from RNA transcripts. The TCR CDR3 was subjected to a first round of RT-PCR using the HTBI primer set and the Qiagen OneStep RT-PCR kit. Using fastp trimming at Q25 and MiXCR clonotype assembly, TCRdb reanalyzed the public sequencing data and kept in-frame beta chains. CDR3 protein duplicates are merged, each entry listing the most common genes and DNA. Counted in this sample were roughly 700,000 distinct CDR3 sequences; about 35% of them appeared once. Of the sample, less than 40% falls within the top ten clones. The sample taken for sequencing was blood. These TCRs come from a woman aged 40 to 50 with Graves' hyperthyroidism.

As concerns this clonotype: This clone may be a read error of a much larger clone one base away. The rearrangement uses TRBV7-8 and TRBJ2-7; D is uncertain. The CDR3 runs 13 residues. Germline V lookup: CDR1 SGHVS, CDR2 FQNEAQ. The CDR3 loop is CARSPPTSYEQYF. CDR3 bases: TGCGCCAGAAGCCCGCCGACCAGCTACGAGCAGTACTTC.

This clonotype was counted at least ten times. This sequence joins TRBV4-1 and TRBJ2-5; D ambiguous. Trimming left V 3 bases short and J 5 bases short, with 13 bases between. This CDR3 spans 14 amino acids. CDR1 is MGHRA and CDR2 is YSYEKL in the germline V gene. Written as DNA, the CDR3 is TGCGCCAGCAGCCAGATTGTGGTGACTGAGACCCAGTACTTC. Translation: CASSQIVVTETQYF.

The rearrangement joins TRBV7-9 to TRBJ1-6, with unresolved D. V dropped 5 bases and J dropped 7 bases, with 21 bases sitting between them. The germline gives CDR1 SEHNR, CDR2 FQNEAQ (reference sequence). This CDR3 is 17 amino acids long. The CDR3 coding sequence is TGTGCCAGCAGCCTAATGCCCTCGGCGGGCCCCAATTCACCCCTCCACTTT. Protein: CASSLMPSAGPNSPLHF.

This chain uses TRBV29-1 with TRBJ1-1, with D possibly being TRBD1 (5 bases). V dropped 3 bases and J dropped 2 bases, with 19 bases sitting between them. Germline values: CDR1 SQVTM, CDR2 ANQGSEA. This CDR3 comprises 16 residues. CDR3 loop: CSVERQGPRGNTEAFF. CDR3 coding DNA: TGCAGCGTTGAGCGGCAGGGCCCACGCGGCAACACTGAAGCTTTCTTT.

This clonotype came up many times. The DNA of the CDR3 is TGCAGTGCTAGCAGGGCCTTTGGGGGAGAGACCCAGTACTTC. It yields the protein CSASRAFGGETQYF. The chain has TRBV20-1 and TRBJ2-5; either TRBD1 or TRBD2 may supply D (5 bases each). Trimming cost V 3 bases and J 4 bases, with 15 bases left between them. The germline CDR1 and CDR2 sequences are DFQATT and SNEGSKA (reference sequence). The CDR3 sequence is 14 residues long.

This clonotype came up many times. The J gene is TRBJ2-7, the V gene TRBV20-1, with 13 bases matching TRBD2. The CDR3 is 15 residues long. Germline lookup yields CDR1 DFQATT and CDR2 SNEGSKA (reference sequence). Unmatched junction bases numbered 2, after V lost 2 bases and J lost 1 base. CDR3 in DNA: TGCAGTGCTAGAATGGGACTAGCGGGATCCTACGAGCAGTACTTC. Its protein is CSARMGLAGSYEQYF.

The chain carries TRBV9 and TRBJ2-5; weak D call: TRBD2 (6 bases). The V end was cut by 3 bases, the J end by 5 bases, with 14 bases between. The CDR3 totals 14 residues. The germline V gene encodes CDR1 SGDLS and CDR2 YYNGEE. As DNA, the CDR3 is TGTGCCAGCAGCGCTCAGGAGGGGTGGGAGACCCAGTACTTC. Protein: CASSAQEGWETQYF. Full variable domain (rest looked up from reference TRBV9 and TRBJ2-5): DSGVTQTPKHLITATGQRVTLRCSPRSGDLSVYWYQQSLDQGLQFLIQYYNGEERAKGNILERFSAQQFPDLHSELNLSSLELGDSALYFCASSAQEGWETQYFGPGTRLLVL.

V and J are TRBV5-1 and TRBJ1-2; D possibly corresponds to TRBD1 (6 bases). The CDR3 consists of 15 residues. Germline loops: CDR1 SGHRS, CDR2 YFSETQ. V was pared by 1 base and J by 3 bases, with 13 bases between. CDR3 in DNA: TGCGCCAGCAGCTTGACAGGGATCCCCCACTATGGCTACACCTTC. It specifies CASSLTGIPHYGYTF.

This clonotype was seen just once. The J gene is TRBJ2-2, the V gene TRBV19; TRBD1 agrees at 7 bases. The V gene's germline CDR1 is LNHDA and CDR2 SQIVND (reference sequence). V lost 6 bases, J lost 4 bases, and 8 bases stayed unmatched. The CDR3 runs 15 residues. CDR3 amino acids: CASSPAGGSTGELFF. The CDR3 DNA reads TGTGCCAGTAGCCCAGCAGGGGGAAGCACCGGGGAGCTGTTTTTT.

This clonotype was seen more than once but under ten times. The chain joins TRBV19 to TRBJ1-4, with D perhaps TRBD1 (6 bases). V was pared by 5 bases and J by 7 bases, with 14 bases between. The CDR3 runs 14 residues. In germline, CDR1 is LNHDA, CDR2 SQIVND (reference sequence). The CDR3 sequence is CASSPGAAGEKLFF. For the CDR3, the DNA is TGTGCCAGTAGTCCGGGGGCGGCGGGTGAAAAACTGTTTTTT.

This clonotype appeared a few times. The gene calls are TRBV7-8 and TRBJ2-5; D unclear. Looked up from germline, CDR1 is SGHVS and CDR2 is FQNEAQ. Trimming stripped 3 bases from V and 7 bases from J, with 12 bases between. The CDR3 extends over 13 amino acids. CDR3 nucleotide sequence: TGTGCCAGCAGCTTTGCCACGGATGGGACCCAGTACTTC. Its translation is CASSFATDGTQYF.

This clonotype was detected many times. The rearrangement joins TRBV11-2 to TRBJ2-7; 7 bases map to TRBD2. CDR3 size: 13 residues. The trim removed 0 bases at V and 7 bases at J, leaving 3 bases unmatched. Germline values: CDR1 SGHAT, CDR2 FQNNGV. The CDR3 loop is CASSLDTGGEQYF. The DNA of the CDR3 is TGTGCCAGCAGCTTAGATACGGGGGGAGAGCAGTACTTC.

The V call is TRBV20-1, the J call TRBJ1-1; TRBD1 is a possible D gene (6 bases). The V and J ends lost 5 bases and 0 bases respectively, with 10 bases between them. The CDR3 covers 13 residues. The germline CDR1 and CDR2 sequences are DFQATT and SNEGSKA (reference sequence). This chain's CDR3 is CSARTELNTEAFF. CDR3 coding DNA: TGCAGTGCTCGGACAGAGTTGAACACTGAAGCTTTCTTT.

In the case of this clonotype: A much larger clone lies one base from this, so it may be a read error. The chain links TRBV20-1 to TRBJ1-4; a possible D gene is TRBD1 (5 bases). CDR3 length: 10 amino acids. Germline CDR1 reads DFQATT; CDR2 reads SNEGSKA (reference sequence). The V gene lost 6 bases and the J gene lost 10 bases, with 9 bases spanning the gap. The CDR3 reads CSAGAGKLFF. In DNA form, the CDR3 reads TGCAGTGCAGGGGCTGGAAAACTGTTTTTT.

J is TRBJ2-5 and V is TRBV20-1; 11 bases map to TRBD2. The J call may be faulty, since TRBJ2-1 better matches the DNA end. This CDR3 comprises 13 residues. Germline V gives CDR1 DFQATT, CDR2 SNEGSKA (reference sequence). The DNA for the CDR3 is TGCAGTGCTGGGACTAGCGGACGGGATGAGCAGTTCTTC. Protein sequence: CSAGTSGRDEQFF.

The sample holds one count of this clonotype. The chain links TRBV5-1 to TRBJ1-1; 7 nucleotides line up with TRBD1. CDR3 length: 16 residues. CDR1 and CDR2 (germline): SGHRS, YFSETQ. V shed 4 bases, J shed 4 bases, and the junction held 13 bases outside the gene matches. As DNA, the CDR3 is TGCGCCAGCAGCGGGGGGGCAGGGGGAGGTGGCACTGAAGCTTTCTTT. Its protein product is CASSGGAGGGGTEAFF.

Turning to this clonotype: This may be a read error, as it is one base from a much larger clone. The genes are TRBV11-1 and TRBJ1-1, with D possibly TRBD1 on 6 matching bases. The CDR3 has 15 residues. V shed 5 bases and J shed 1 base, with 14 bases lying between them. CDR1 and CDR2 from the germline V gene are SGHAT and FQDESV (reference sequence). Here the CDR3 DNA reads TGTGCCAGCAGCCCGAAGGGGGGCGAGAACACTGAAGCTTTCTTT. Residues: CASSPKGGENTEAFF.

This clonotype was found many times. The chain links TRBV19 to TRBJ1-5, with D unclear. The CDR3 covers 16 residues. Deletions cut 7 bases from V and 6 bases from J, with 22 bases between. Germline lookup yields CDR1 LNHDA and CDR2 SQIVND (reference sequence). The DNA of the CDR3 is TGTGCCAGTACCATAGGCTGGGGAAGCGAGGGTCAGCCCCAGCATTTT. Protein product: CASTIGWGSEGQPQHF.

J is TRBJ2-5 and V is TRBV6-2 or TRBV6-3, with 11 bases identical to TRBD1. This CDR3 has 17 residues. Germline trimming cut 0 bases from V and 4 bases from J; bases unmatched to any gene: 7. Germline V gene lookup returns CDR1 MNHEY and CDR2 SVGEGT. The CDR3 sequence is CASSYSKEDRGRETQYF. DNA for the CDR3: TGTGCCAGCAGTTACTCGAAAGAGGACAGGGGGCGAGAGACCCAGTACTTC.

This clonotype was seen ten or more times. The rearrangement links TRBV7-2 to TRBJ1-3; D gene uncertain. Germline V CDR1 and CDR2: SGHTA, FQGNSA. Trimming stripped 3 bases from V and 11 bases from J, with 11 bases between. This CDR3 is built from 12 residues. CDR3: CASSFEPLPIYF. DNA for the CDR3: TGTGCCAGCAGCTTCGAACCACTCCCCATATATTTT. The full variable domain, completed using reference TRBV7-2 and TRBJ1-3, is GAGVSQSPSNKVTEKGKDVELRCDPISGHTALYWYRQSLGQGLEFLIYFQGNSAPDKSGLPSDRFSAERTGGSVSTLTIQRTQQEDSAVYLCASSFEPLPIYFGEGSWLTVV.

This clonotype showed up just a few times. This sequence joins TRBV6-6 and TRBJ1-1, with D possibly being TRBD1 (5 bases). From germline, CDR1 is MNHNY and CDR2 SVGAGI (reference sequence). Deletions cut 6 bases from V and 2 bases from J, with 13 bases between. The CDR3 loop spans 14 amino acids. This CDR3 is CASSETDANTEAFF. The CDR3 coding sequence is TGTGCCAGCAGCGAGACAGACGCTAACACTGAAGCTTTCTTT.

CDR3 coding DNA: TGCGCCAGCAGCTCGAACCCAGGGTTGGAGACCCAGTACTTC. Translating gives CASSSNPGLETQYF. The chain recombines TRBV5-1 with TRBJ2-5, with D possibly being TRBD1 (5 bases). The CDR3 contains 14 residues. Trimming left V 3 bases short and J 5 bases short, with 14 bases between. Germline CDR1 SGHRS, CDR2 YFSETQ.

The genes are TRBV7-9 and TRBJ2-6; D gene ambiguous. This CDR3 has 18 amino acids. With 2 bases removed from V and 0 bases from J, the gap between germline ends came to 14 bases. Germline CDR1 reads SEHNR; CDR2 reads FQNEAQ (reference sequence). The CDR3 DNA follows: TGTGCCAGCAGCTTATGGGGTGGGTTCGACTCTGGGGCCAACGTCCTGACTTTC. Protein product: CASSLWGGFDSGANVLTF.

As for this clonotype: This may be a read error, as it is one base from a much larger clone. The J gene is TRBJ1-4, the V gene TRBV29-1; 11 bases map to TRBD1. Germline V gene lookup returns CDR1 SQVTM and CDR2 ANQGSEA. This CDR3 comprises 15 residues. This CDR3 is CSAEDQGTGGEKLFF. CDR3 sequence (DNA): TGCAGCGCTGAAGATCAGGGGACAGGGGGAGAAAAACTGTTTTTT.

In its sample, this clonotype was seen a few times. V usage is TRBV10-3 and J usage is TRBJ1-1; 9 bases agree with TRBD1. This CDR3 region has 15 residues. The V segment lost 6 bases and the J segment 3 bases; nucleotides outside the gene matches: 8. Germline V gene data show CDR1 as ENHRY and CDR2 as SYGVKD. The CDR3 region is CAISARGQGYTEAFF. The CDR3 bases are TGTGCCATCAGCGCAAGGGGACAGGGCTACACTGAAGCTTTCTTT.

This clonotype occurred many times. V and J are TRBV7-9 and TRBJ2-5, with D possibly matching TRBD2 (5 bases). The germline V gene encodes CDR1 SEHNR and CDR2 FQNEAQ (reference sequence). The CDR3 totals 14 residues. The V end lost 5 bases, the J end lost 5 bases, and 15 bases lay between the germline ends. CDR3 bases: TGTGCCAGCAGCCCCGAGGCCAGAGGGGAGACCCAGTACTTC. As protein: CASSPEARGETQYF. Supplemented by reference TRBV7-9 and TRBJ2-5, the full variable domain reads DTGVSQNPRHKITKRGQNVTFRCDPISEHNRLYWYRQTLGQGPEFLTYFQNEAQLEKSRLLSDRFSAERPKGSFSTLEIQRTEQGDSAMYLCASSPEARGETQYFGPGTRLLVL.

This clonotype was observed a handful of times. J is TRBJ1-2 and V is TRBV4-3; tentatively, D is TRBD1 (5 bases). The CDR3 length is 15 residues. CDR1 is LGHNA, CDR2 YSLEER, per germline. Deletions cut 4 bases from V and 6 bases from J, with 18 bases between. The CDR3 sequence is CASSLETGPGDGYTF. DNA of the CDR3: TGCGCCAGCAGCCTTGAGACCGGGCCGGGGGATGGCTACACCTTC.

This chain uses TRBV7-2 with TRBJ1-1, with D possibly matching TRBD1 (6 bases). Germline V gene lookup returns CDR1 SGHTA and CDR2 FQGNSA. The CDR3 loop spans 14 amino acids. The V end was cut by 5 bases, the J end by 5 bases, with 15 bases between. As DNA, the CDR3 is TGTGCCAGCAGCGCCGGACAGTGGGGGACTGAAGCTTTCTTT. It codes for CASSAGQWGTEAFF.